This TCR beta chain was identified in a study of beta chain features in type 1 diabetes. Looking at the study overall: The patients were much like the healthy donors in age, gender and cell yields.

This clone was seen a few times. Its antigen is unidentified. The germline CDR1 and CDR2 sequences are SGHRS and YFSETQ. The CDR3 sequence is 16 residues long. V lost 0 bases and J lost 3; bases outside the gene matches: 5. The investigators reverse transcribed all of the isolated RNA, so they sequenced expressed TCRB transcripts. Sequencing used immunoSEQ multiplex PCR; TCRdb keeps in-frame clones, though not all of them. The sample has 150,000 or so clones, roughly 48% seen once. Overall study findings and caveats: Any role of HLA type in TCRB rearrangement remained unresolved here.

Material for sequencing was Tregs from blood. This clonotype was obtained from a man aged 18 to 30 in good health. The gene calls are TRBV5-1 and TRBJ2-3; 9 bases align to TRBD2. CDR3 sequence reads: CASSLAGSGGTDTQYF. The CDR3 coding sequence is TGCGCCAGCAGCTTGGCGGGGAGCGGGGGGACAGATACGCAGTATTTT.